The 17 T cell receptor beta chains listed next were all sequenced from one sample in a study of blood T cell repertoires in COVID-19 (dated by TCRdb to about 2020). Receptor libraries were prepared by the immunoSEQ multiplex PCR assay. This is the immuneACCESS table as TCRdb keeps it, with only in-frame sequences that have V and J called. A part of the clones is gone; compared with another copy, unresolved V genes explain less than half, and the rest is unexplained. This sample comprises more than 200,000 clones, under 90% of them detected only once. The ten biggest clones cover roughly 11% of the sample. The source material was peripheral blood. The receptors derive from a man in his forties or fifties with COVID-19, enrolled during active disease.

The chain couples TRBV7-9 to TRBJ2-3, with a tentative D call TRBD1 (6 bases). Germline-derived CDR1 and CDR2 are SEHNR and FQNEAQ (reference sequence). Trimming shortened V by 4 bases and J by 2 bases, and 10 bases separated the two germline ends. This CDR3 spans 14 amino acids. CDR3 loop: CASSSQGFTDTQYF. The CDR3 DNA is TGTGCCAGCAGCTCACAGGGCTTCACAGATACGCAGTATTTT.

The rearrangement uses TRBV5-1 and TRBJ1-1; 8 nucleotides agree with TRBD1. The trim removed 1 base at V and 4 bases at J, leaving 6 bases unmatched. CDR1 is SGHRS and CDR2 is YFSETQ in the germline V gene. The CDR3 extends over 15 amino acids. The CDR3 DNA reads TGCGCCAGCAGCTTGCCAGGGGGCGGTGTCACTGAAGCTTTCTTT. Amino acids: CASSLPGGGVTEAFF. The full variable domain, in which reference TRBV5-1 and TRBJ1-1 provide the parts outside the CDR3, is KAGVTQTPRYLIKTRGQQVTLSCSPISGHRSVSWYQQTPGQGLQFLFEYFSETQRNKGNFPGRFSGRQFSNSRSEMNVSTLELGDSALYLCASSLPGGGVTEAFFGQGTRLTVV.

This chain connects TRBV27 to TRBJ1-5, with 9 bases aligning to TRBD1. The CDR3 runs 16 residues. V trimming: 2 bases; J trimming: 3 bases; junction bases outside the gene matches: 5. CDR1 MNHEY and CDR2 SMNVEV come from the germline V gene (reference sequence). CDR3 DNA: TGTGCCAGCAGTTTAGCGGGACAGGGTTACAATCAGCCCCAGCATTTT. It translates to CASSLAGQGYNQPQHF.

The CDR3 spells CASSSGGYTGELFF. The CDR3 coding sequence is TGCGCCAGCAGCTCCGGAGGATACACCGGGGAGCTGTTTTTT. V and J are TRBV5-1 and TRBJ2-2; D is possibly TRBD2 (5 bases). Trimming removed 3 bases at V and 3 bases at J, with 9 bases between. The germline V gene encodes CDR1 SGHRS and CDR2 YFSETQ. There are 14 residues in the CDR3.

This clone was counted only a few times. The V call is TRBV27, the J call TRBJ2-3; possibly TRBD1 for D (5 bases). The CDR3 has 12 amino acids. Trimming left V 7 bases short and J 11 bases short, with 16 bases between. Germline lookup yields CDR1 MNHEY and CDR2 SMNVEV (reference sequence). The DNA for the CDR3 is TGTGCCAGCAATCCCACGAAAGGGGAGCAGTATTTT. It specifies CASNPTKGEQYF.

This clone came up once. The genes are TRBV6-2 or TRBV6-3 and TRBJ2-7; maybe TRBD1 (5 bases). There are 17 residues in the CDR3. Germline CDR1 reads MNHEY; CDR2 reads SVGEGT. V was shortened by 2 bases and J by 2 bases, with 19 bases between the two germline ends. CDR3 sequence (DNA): TGTGCCAGCAGTTACCCGCCGGAAGGGGTGGTGACCTACGAGCAGTACTTC. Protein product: CASSYPPEGVVTYEQYF.

The chain's CDR3 is CASSQDPKTDTIYGYTF. The CDR3 region has the DNA TGCGCCAGCAGCCAAGATCCGAAGACGGACACGATTTATGGCTACACCTTC. This sequence joins TRBV4-1 and TRBJ1-2, with a weak D call TRBD1 (5 bases). V gave up 0 bases and J gave up 5 bases, with 19 bases separating them. Germline V CDR1 and CDR2: MGHRA, YSYEKL. This CDR3 is built from 17 residues.

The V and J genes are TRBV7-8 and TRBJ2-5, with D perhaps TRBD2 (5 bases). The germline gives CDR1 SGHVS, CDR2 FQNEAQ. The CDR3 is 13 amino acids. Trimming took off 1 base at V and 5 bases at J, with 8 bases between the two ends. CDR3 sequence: CASSLVPGETQYF. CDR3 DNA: TGTGCCAGCAGCTTAGTACCGGGGGAGACCCAGTACTTC.

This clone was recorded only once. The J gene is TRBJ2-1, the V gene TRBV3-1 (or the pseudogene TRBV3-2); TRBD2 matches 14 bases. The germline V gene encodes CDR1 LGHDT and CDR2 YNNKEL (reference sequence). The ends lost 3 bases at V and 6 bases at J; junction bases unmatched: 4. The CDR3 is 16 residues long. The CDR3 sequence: CASSHPGLAGVNEQFF. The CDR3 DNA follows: TGTGCCAGCAGCCACCCGGGACTAGCGGGAGTCAATGAGCAGTTCTTC.

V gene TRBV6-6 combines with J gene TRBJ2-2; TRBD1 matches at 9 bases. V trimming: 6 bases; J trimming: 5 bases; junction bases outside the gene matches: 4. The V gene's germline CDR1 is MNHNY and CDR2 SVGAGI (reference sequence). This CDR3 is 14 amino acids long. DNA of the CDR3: TGTGCCAGCAGCTGGGACAGGGAAACCGGGGAGCTGTTTTTT. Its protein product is CASSWDRETGELFF.

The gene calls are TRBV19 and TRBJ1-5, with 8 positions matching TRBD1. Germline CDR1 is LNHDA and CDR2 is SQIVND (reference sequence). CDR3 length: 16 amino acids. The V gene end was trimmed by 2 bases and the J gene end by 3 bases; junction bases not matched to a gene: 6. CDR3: CASSIIGRGLNQPQHF. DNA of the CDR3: TGTGCCAGTAGTATAATCGGCAGGGGGCTCAATCAGCCCCAGCATTTT.

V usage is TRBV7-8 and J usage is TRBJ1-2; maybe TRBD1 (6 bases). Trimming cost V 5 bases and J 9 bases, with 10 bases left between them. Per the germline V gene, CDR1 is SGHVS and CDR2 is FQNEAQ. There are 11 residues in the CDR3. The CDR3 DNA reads TGTGCCAGCAGCGCTACAGGGCGCTACACCTTC. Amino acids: CASSATGRYTF.

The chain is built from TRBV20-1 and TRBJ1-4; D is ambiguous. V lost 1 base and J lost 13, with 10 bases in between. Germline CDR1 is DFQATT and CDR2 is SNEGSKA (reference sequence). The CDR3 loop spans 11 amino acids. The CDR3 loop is CSARGSGSLFF. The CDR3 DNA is TGCAGTGCTAGAGGGTCCGGGTCACTGTTTTTT.

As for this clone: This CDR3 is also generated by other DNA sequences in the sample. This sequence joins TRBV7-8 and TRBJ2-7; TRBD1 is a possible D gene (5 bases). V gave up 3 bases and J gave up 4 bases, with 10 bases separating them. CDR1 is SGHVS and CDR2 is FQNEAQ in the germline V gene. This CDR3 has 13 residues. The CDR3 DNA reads TGTGCCAGCAGCTTTGACAGTGCTTACGAGCAGTACTTC. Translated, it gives CASSFDSAYEQYF.

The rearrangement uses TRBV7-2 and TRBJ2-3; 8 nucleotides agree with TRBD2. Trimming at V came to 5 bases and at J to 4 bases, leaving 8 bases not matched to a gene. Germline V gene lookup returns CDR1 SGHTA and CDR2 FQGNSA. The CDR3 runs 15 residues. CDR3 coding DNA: TGTGCCAGCAGCCGCAGCGGGGGAGAGGCAGATACGCAGTATTTT. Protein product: CASSRSGGEADTQYF. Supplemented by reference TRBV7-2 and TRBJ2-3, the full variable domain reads GAGVSQSPSNKVTEKGKDVELRCDPISGHTALYWYRQSLGQGLEFLIYFQGNSAPDKSGLPSDRFSAERTGGSVSTLTIQRTQQEDSAVYLCASSRSGGEADTQYFGPGTRLTVL.

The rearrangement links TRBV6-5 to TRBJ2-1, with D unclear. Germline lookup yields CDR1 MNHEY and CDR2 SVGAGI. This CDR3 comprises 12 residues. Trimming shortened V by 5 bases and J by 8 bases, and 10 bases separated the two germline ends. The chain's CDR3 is CASSQSNYEQFF. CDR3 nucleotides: TGTGCCAGCAGTCAATCTAATTATGAGCAGTTCTTC.

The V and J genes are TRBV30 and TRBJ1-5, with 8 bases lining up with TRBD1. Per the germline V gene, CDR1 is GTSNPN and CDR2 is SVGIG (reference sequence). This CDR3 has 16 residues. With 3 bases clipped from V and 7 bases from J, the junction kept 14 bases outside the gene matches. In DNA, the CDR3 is TGTGCCTGGAGGCAAAAGGGAGACAGGGGATGGCAGCCCCAGCATTTT. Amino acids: CAWRQKGDRGWQPQHF.